The following is a T cell receptor beta chain sequence with its context. The data stem from a study of blood T cell repertoires in COVID-19. Method: immunoSEQ multiplex PCR; TCRdb's copy keeps in-frame clones and lacks some. The profile covers 100,000 to 150,000 clones, with more than 80% appearing a single time and 2.5% to 3.5% taken by the ten largest. This receptor was taken from a woman older than 75 with COVID-19, enrolled during active disease. Input material: peripheral blood.

CDR3 loop: CASSKTGSDTDTQYF. CDR3 sequence (DNA): TGTGCCAGCTCCAAGACAGGGTCGGACACAGATACGCAGTATTTT. The gene calls are TRBV18 and TRBJ2-3, with 7 bases matching TRBD1. CDR3 length: 15 residues. J gave up 2 bases and V 6 bases, and 8 bases lay outside the gene matches. Germline V lookup: CDR1 KGHSH, CDR2 LQKENI.